The present TCR beta chain was sequenced within a study of T cells after yellow fever vaccination. This clonotype was detected many times. Each CDR3 protein is one row after TCRdb ran MiXCR on the 5' RACE reads. Found here are over 100,000 distinct CDR3 sequences, approximately 8.4% of them singletons; the top ten hold around 25%. With 1 base removed from V and 0 bases from J, the gap between germline ends came to 7 bases. The germline V gene has CDR1 MDHEN and CDR2 SYDVKM. CDR3 length equals 15 residues. V usage is TRBV28 and J usage is TRBJ2-1; no clear D gene. The input for sequencing was CD8+ T cells sorted from PBMCs, taken 45 days after the yellow fever booster vaccination. This sequence was found in a man younger than 45 who received the YFV17D yellow fever vaccine. For the CDR3, the DNA is TGTGCCAGCAGTTTATTACGGACCTCCTACAATGAGCAGTTCTTC. This sequence encodes CASSLLRTSYNEQFF.